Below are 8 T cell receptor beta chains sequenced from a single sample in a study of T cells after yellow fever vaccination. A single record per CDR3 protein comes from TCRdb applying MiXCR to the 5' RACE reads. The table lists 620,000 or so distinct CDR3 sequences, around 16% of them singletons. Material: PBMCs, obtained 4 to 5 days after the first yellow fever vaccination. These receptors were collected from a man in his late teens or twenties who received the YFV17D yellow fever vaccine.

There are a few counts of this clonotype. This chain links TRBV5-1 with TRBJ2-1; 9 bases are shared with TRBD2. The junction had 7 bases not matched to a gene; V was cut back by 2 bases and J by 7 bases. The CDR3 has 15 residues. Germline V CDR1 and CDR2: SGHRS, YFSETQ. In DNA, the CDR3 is TGCGCCAGCAGCTTTAGCGGGGGCCAGGGGAATGAGCAGTTCTTC. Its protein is CASSFSGGQGNEQFF.

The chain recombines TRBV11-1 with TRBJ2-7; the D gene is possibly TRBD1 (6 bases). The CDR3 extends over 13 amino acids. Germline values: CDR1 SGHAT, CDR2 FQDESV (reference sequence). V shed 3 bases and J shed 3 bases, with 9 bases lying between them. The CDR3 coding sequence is TGTGCCAGCAGCTTTACACAGGGCTACGAGCAGTACTTC. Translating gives CASSFTQGYEQYF.

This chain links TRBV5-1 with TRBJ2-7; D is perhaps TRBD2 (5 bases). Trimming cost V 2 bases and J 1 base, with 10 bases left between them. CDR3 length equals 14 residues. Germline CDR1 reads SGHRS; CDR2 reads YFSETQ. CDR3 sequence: CASSLTSGSYEQYV. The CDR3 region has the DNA TGCGCCAGCAGCTTAACTTCGGGGTCCTACGAGCAGTACGTC.

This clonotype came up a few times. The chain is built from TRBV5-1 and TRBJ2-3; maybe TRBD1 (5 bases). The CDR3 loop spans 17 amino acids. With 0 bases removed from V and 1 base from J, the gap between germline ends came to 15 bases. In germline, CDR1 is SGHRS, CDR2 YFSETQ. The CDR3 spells CASSLDGAAFGTDTQYF. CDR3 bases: TGCGCCAGCAGCTTGGATGGGGCCGCTTTCGGCACAGATACGCAGTATTTT.

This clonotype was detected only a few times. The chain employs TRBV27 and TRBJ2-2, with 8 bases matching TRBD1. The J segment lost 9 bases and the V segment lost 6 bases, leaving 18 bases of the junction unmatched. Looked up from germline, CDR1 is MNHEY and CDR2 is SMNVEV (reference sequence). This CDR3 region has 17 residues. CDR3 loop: CASRLLGQATGSRELFF. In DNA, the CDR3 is TGTGCCAGCAGACTACTGGGACAGGCCACCGGGTCAAGGGAGCTGTTTTTT.

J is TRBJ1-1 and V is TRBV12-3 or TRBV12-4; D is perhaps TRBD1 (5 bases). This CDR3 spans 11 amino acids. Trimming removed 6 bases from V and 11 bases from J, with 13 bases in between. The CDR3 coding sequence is TGTGCCAGCAGCCGGCAGGGTTTGGCTTTCTTT. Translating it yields CASSRQGLAFF.

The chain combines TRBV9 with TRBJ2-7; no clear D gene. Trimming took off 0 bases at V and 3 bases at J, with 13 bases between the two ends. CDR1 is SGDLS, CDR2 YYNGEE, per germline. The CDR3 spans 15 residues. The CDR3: CASSVAGEGYYEQYF. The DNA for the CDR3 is TGTGCCAGCAGCGTAGCTGGGGAAGGGTACTACGAGCAGTACTTC.

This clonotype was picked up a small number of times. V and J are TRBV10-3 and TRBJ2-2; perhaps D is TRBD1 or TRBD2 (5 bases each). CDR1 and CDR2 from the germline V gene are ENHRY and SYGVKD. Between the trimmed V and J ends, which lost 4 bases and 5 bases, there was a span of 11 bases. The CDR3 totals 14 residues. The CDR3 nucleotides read TGTGCCATCAGTGGGACGGGACCGACCGGGGAGCTGTTTTTT. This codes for CAISGTGPTGELFF.